The 5 T cell receptor beta chains presented below share a single source sample, sequenced in a study of tumor-infiltrating lymphocytes in primary liver carcinoma (TCRdb year 2017). Total RNA and DNA were co-extracted from about 20-30 mg of bulk tissue with the AllPrep DNA/RNA mini kit, without cell sorting. TCRdb shows the sequencer as Illumina HiSeq 2500. Using a constant-region primer and ProtoScript II reverse transcriptase, TCRbeta-specific cDNA was reverse-transcribed from around 500 ng total RNA. Construction of the TCRbeta libraries relied on three nested rounds of multiplex PCR, following a slightly modified ARM-PCR procedure. Multiplex TRBV1-TRBV30 forward primers and a Cbeta reverse primer were used in the first two PCR rounds, each of which was run for 10 to 11 cycles. In TCRdb, the public reads were trimmed at Q25 with fastp and aligned with MiXCR, with productive beta chains retained. For every CDR3 protein sequence, its rows merge into one entry that carries the most common genes and DNA. Counted in this sample were about 120,000 distinct CDR3 sequences; about two thirds of them appeared once. In total, the top ten clones hold more than 7% of the sample.

The specimen was tumor-adjacent normal liver tissue. All receptors come from an older woman with primary liver carcinoma and hepatitis B virus infection.

In the case of this clonotype: Given a much more abundant clone one base away, this may be a read error. J is TRBJ2-1 and V is TRBV5-1; D gene unclear. CDR1 is SGHRS, CDR2 YFSETQ, per germline. CDR3 size: 13 residues. The CDR3 loop reads CASSLGAVNEPFF. CDR3 DNA: TGCGCCAGCAGCTTGGGGGCGGTAAATGAGCCGTTCTTC. The whole variable domain, filled in from reference TRBV5-1 and TRBJ2-1, reads KAGVTQTPRYLIKTRGQQVTLSCSPISGHRSVSWYQQTPGQGLQFLFEYFSETQRNKGNFPGRFSGRQFSNSRSEMNVSTLELGDSALYLCASSLGAVNEPFFGPGTRLTVL.

V is TRBV29-1 and J is TRBJ2-3; unclear D gene. There are 13 residues in the CDR3. The germline gives CDR1 SQVTM, CDR2 ANQGSEA. Trimming stripped 6 bases from V and 4 bases from J, with 14 bases between. CDR3 DNA: TGCAGCGTGTCGGGTGATCCCCCAGATACGCAGTATTTT. Amino acids: CSVSGDPPDTQYF.

This clonotype was found many times. V is TRBV6-2 or TRBV6-3 and J is TRBJ2-3, with 8 nucleotides matching TRBD2. Germline CDR1 MNHEY, CDR2 SVGEGT. CDR3 size: 15 residues. Germline trimming cut 4 bases from V and 3 bases from J; bases unmatched to any gene: 6. The CDR3 nucleotides read TGTGCCAGCAGTTGGAGCGGGAGTATTACAGATACGCAGTATTTT. This gives the protein CASSWSGSITDTQYF.

On this clonotype: No conserved phenylalanine or tryptophan is present at the end of the CDR3, so a read error is the likely explanation. The V and J genes are TRBV29-1 and TRBJ2-3, with D possibly TRBD1 on 5 matching bases. Germline-derived CDR1 and CDR2 are SQVTM and ANQGSEA. The V end lost 8 bases, the J end lost 5 bases, and 14 bases lay between the germline ends. The CDR3 consists of 12 residues. The CDR3 DNA reads as TGCAGCACGACGACAGCTGGAGATACGCAGTATGTT. Translation: CSTTTAGDTQYV.

Worth noting for this clonotype: Because the CDR3 is missing its conserved closing phenylalanine or tryptophan, this is likely a read error. The chain is built from TRBV6-2 or TRBV6-3 and TRBJ1-1; 7 bases line up with TRBD1. CDR1 and CDR2 (germline): MNHEY, SVGEGT. CDR3 length equals 16 residues. The CDR3 region is CASIGRVGRGDTEAFY. The CDR3, as DNA: TGTGCCAGCATCGGACGAGTAGGCAGGGGGGACACCGAAGCTTTCTAT.